The present T cell receptor beta chain was sequenced within a study of T cell responses to AZD1222 COVID-19 vaccine. Notes on the study in general: Repertoires in all cases were sampled only once the peak T cell response had passed. There were mostly white British donors and more females than males, and clonal diversity was possibly underestimated. Variant regions that are unmutated are reportedly the target of nearly half of spike-specific TCRs.

This clone turned up a few times. Its antigen remains unidentified. The germline CDR1 and CDR2 sequences are LGHNA and YSLEER. With V trimmed by 2 bases and J by 6 bases, 12 bases remained unmatched. This CDR3 is 17 amino acids long. The assay was immunoSEQ multiplex PCR, and TCRdb's table has in-frame clones only and misses some. This table holds about 140,000 clones, about 90% found once. Here the sequenced sample was peripheral blood, taken on day 0 of AZD1222 vaccination. This TCR was recovered from an adult in good health. The chain couples TRBV4-3 to TRBJ2-3, with 9 bases aligning to TRBD2. The CDR3 nucleotides are TGCGCCAGCAGCCAAACCAATAGCGGGAGTTCATGGGATACGCAGTATTTT. Translated: CASSQTNSGSSWDTQYF.